The sequence of this T cell receptor (beta chain) was determined in a study of blood T cell repertoires in COVID-19. The overall study: The cDNA or gDNA used as material had been derived from T cells, B-cell-depleted T cells, or PBMCs.

Turning to this clone: The sample contains more than one DNA sequence encoding this CDR3.

V was shortened by 3 bases and J by 2 bases, with 7 bases between the two germline ends. The germline gives CDR1 SQVTM, CDR2 ANQGSEA. This CDR3 is 13 amino acids long. Assay: immunoSEQ multiplex PCR; the TCRdb copy retains only in-frame clones and omits some. This sample has some 200,000 clones, with approximately 81% found just once. The sequenced sample consisted of peripheral blood. The rearrangement joins TRBV29-1 to TRBJ2-2; perhaps TRBD1 as D (6 bases). The origin of this receptor is an older woman with COVID-19, enrolled during active disease. As DNA, the CDR3 is TGCAGCGTTGACAGGGGAAACACCGGGGAGCTGTTTTTT. This encodes CSVDRGNTGELFF.